These 12 T cell receptor beta chains were sequenced from one sample in a study of OX40 agonist ivuxolimab in advanced cancers. Sequenced by immunoSEQ multiplex PCR; TCRdb stores in-frame clones only, minus some. Of over 35,000 clones in the sample, 74% were seen once. The sample in question was CD4+ or CD8+ T cells sorted from blood, obtained in a trial of the OX40 agonist ivuxolimab. The receptors were gathered from an adult with an advanced solid tumor such as melanoma, head and neck, liver or kidney cancer.

V gene TRBV7-2 combines with J gene TRBJ2-7, with 9 bases aligning to TRBD2. J lost 5 bases, V lost 5 bases, and 10 bases had no gene match. CDR1 and CDR2 (germline): SGHTA, FQGNSA. The CDR3 sequence is 15 residues long. CDR3 nucleotides: TGTGCCAGCAGCGGACGAGCGGGGGGCTGGAACGAGCAGTACTTC. Translation: CASSGRAGGWNEQYF.

The CDR3 sequence is CASSVVDYRGPRQYF. The CDR3 bases are TGTGCCAGCAGTGTCGTCGACTACCGAGGTCCTAGGCAGTATTTT. V and J are TRBV25-1 and TRBJ2-3; tentative D call: TRBD2 (5 bases). This CDR3 has 15 amino acids. Germline V gene sequence: CDR1 MGHDK, CDR2 SYGVNS. The V end was cut by 4 bases, the J end by 11 bases, with 22 bases between.

The chain uses TRBV4-1 and TRBJ1-1, with D tentatively TRBD1 (5 bases). V lost 4 bases and J lost 0, with 21 bases in between. The CDR3 consists of 18 residues. Germline V gives CDR1 MGHRA, CDR2 YSYEKL. The CDR3 is CASSRKPGTGLLNTEAFF. In nucleotides, the CDR3 is TGCGCCAGCAGCCGAAAGCCCGGGACGGGGCTATTGAACACTGAAGCTTTCTTT.

The rearrangement uses TRBV5-1 and TRBJ2-3; D is perhaps TRBD1 (6 bases). V was shortened by 4 bases and J by 1 base, with 13 bases between the two germline ends. Germline V CDR1 and CDR2: SGHRS, YFSETQ. The CDR3 loop spans 15 amino acids. CDR3 sequence reads: CASSGVGARTDTQYF. CDR3 nucleotide sequence: TGCGCCAGCAGCGGGGTGGGGGCCCGCACAGATACGCAGTATTTT.

This clone has a single count. V and J are TRBV2 and TRBJ2-6; D ambiguous. Germline V CDR1 and CDR2: SNHLY, FYNNEI. The V end was cut by 7 bases, the J end by 1 base, with 8 bases between. This CDR3 is built from 14 residues. The CDR3 loop reads CASNGLSGANVLTF. CDR3 DNA: TGTGCCAGCAATGGGCTTTCTGGGGCCAACGTCCTGACTTTC. The full variable domain, its missing parts supplied by reference TRBV2 and TRBJ2-6, is EPEVTQTPSHQVTQMGQEVILRCVPISNHLYFYWYRQILGQKVEFLVSFYNNEISEKSEIFDDQFSVERPDGSNFTLKIRSTKLEDSAMYFCASNGLSGANVLTFGAGSRLTVL.

This clone appeared once. The chain carries TRBV18 and TRBJ2-3; TRBD2 might be the D (6 bases). CDR3 length: 14 residues. Trimming stripped 2 bases from V and 3 bases from J, with 9 bases between. Germline-derived CDR1 and CDR2 are KGHSH and LQKENI. CDR3 in amino acids: CASSPLGRTDTQYF. In nucleotides, the CDR3 is TGTGCCAGCTCACCATTGGGGAGGACAGATACGCAGTATTTT.

This chain uses TRBV5-4 with TRBJ1-5; weak D call: TRBD1 (5 bases). This CDR3 comprises 15 residues. Trimming cost V 4 bases and J 2 bases, with 13 bases left between them. Per the germline V gene, CDR1 is SGHNT and CDR2 is YYREEE (reference sequence). The CDR3 DNA follows: TGTGCCAGCAGCCCGGGGGAGGGCGGCAATCAGCCCCAGCATTTT. Its translation is CASSPGEGGNQPQHF.

The chain employs TRBV6-5 and TRBJ1-1; D is possibly TRBD1 (5 bases). Germline CDR1 and CDR2: MNHEY and SVGAGI. The CDR3 extends over 15 amino acids. V lost 7 bases and J 5 bases, leaving 20 bases between the germline ends. The CDR3 here is CASTRQPGGGTEAFF. In DNA, the CDR3 is TGTGCCAGCACTAGACAGCCCGGAGGAGGTACTGAAGCTTTCTTT.

V and J are TRBV6-1 and TRBJ1-2, with a weak D call TRBD1 (5 bases). The CDR3 is made up of 13 amino acids. V gave up 6 bases and J gave up 4 bases, with 12 bases separating them. The germline CDR1 and CDR2 sequences are MNHNS and SASEGT. Here the CDR3 DNA reads TGTGCCAGCAGGCGGGACGCTGGCTATGGCTACACCTTC. Its translation is CASRRDAGYGYTF.

This chain joins TRBV5-1 and TRBJ2-1; 11 nucleotides align to TRBD2. Losses at the gene ends were 0 bases for V and 9 bases for J; bases not matched to a gene: 5. The CDR3 is 15 residues long. Germline V gene data show CDR1 as SGHRS and CDR2 as YFSETQ. Written as DNA, the CDR3 is TGCGCCAGCAGCTTGGCGACTAGCGGGGTTGGTGAGCAGTTCTTC. Its translation: CASSLATSGVGEQFF.

The genes are TRBV2 and TRBJ1-1; 7 bases align to TRBD1. CDR1 is SNHLY, CDR2 FYNNEI, per germline. The CDR3 length is 13 residues. V shed 6 bases and J 3 bases; nucleotides not matched to a gene: 4. The CDR3 DNA reads as TGTGCCAGCAGGAGGACAGGAGACACTGAAGCTTTCTTT. It translates to CASRRTGDTEAFF.

The rearrangement joins TRBV6-6 to TRBJ1-2; the D is unclear. V lost 3 bases, J lost 8 bases, and 16 bases lay in between. Germline V gene sequence: CDR1 MNHNY, CDR2 SVGAGI (reference sequence). The CDR3 runs to 14 residues. This CDR3 reads CASSYSLSGVGYTF. For the CDR3, the DNA is TGTGCCAGCAGTTATAGCCTCTCTGGGGTCGGCTACACCTTC.